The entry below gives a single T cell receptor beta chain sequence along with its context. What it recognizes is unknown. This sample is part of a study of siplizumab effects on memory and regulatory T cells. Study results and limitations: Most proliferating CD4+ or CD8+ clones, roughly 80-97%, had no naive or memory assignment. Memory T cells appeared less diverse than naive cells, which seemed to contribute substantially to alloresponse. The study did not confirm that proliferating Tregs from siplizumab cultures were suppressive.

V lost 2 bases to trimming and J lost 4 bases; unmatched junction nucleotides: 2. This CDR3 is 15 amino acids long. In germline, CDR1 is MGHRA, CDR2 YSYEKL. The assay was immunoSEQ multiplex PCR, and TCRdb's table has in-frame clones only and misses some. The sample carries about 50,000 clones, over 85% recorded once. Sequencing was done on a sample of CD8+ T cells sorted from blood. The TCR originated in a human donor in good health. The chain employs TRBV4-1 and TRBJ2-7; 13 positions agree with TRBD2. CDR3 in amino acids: CASSQRTSGSYEQYF. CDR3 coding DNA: TGCGCCAGCAGCCAACGGACTAGCGGGAGTTACGAGCAGTACTTC.